This T cell receptor beta chain was sequenced during a study of blood T cell repertoires in COVID-19. About the research overall: Sites in the United States, Italy and Spain provided acute and convalescent COVID-19 samples.

Assay: immunoSEQ multiplex PCR; the TCRdb copy retains only in-frame clones and omits some. The table lists 180,000 or so clones, over 70% of them singletons. Donors were grouped by their self-reported clinical history. The CDR3 consists of 16 residues. V was clipped by 4 bases and J by 6 bases, with 16 bases between them. Looked up from germline, CDR1 is SGHAT and CDR2 is FQNNGV. Source material: PBMCs or T cells enriched from blood (not recorded which). The genes are TRBV11-2 and TRBJ1-6; no reliable D call. This TCR was sampled from a man aged 45-65 years who had recovered from COVID-19. In nucleotides, the CDR3 is TGTGCCAGCAGCTCCGGACTATTTCCGGGTAATTCACCCCTCCACTTT. This sequence encodes CASSSGLFPGNSPLHF.